This T cell receptor delta chain was retrieved from a study of gamma-delta chains in newborns, infants, children. Overall study: Polyclonal expansion of innate γδ T cells after birth follows microbial exposure.

TCRdb re-processed the reads using CATT. The repertoire holds about 5,200 delta-chain clones, with less than 6% as singletons. CDR1 and CDR2 (germline): TSWWSYY, QGS. Trimming pared 3 bases from V and 6 bases from J, leaving 29 bases between. This CDR3 is 19 amino acids long. The gene calls are TRDV1 and TRDJ1, with D possibly being TRDD3 (6 bases). The J gene, not given by TCRdb, was assigned here from a germline match of the nucleotide sequence. This sequence was found in a child who was a newborn, infant or young child, either healthy, febrile or measles-vaccinated (not recorded which). The sample comprised blood. The CDR3 spells CALGELILTGRTTLNKLIF. CDR3 in DNA: TGTGCTCTTGGGGAGCTGATCCTTACTGGGAGAACCACCCTTAATAAACTCATCTTT.